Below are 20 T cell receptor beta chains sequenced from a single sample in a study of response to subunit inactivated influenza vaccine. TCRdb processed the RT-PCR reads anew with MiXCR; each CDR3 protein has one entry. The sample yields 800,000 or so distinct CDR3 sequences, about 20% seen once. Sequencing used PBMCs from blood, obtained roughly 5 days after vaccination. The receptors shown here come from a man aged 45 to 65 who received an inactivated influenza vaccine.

The CDR3 reads CASRILSSGANVLTF. The CDR3 bases are TGTGCCAGCAGGATACTTTCCTCTGGGGCCAACGTCCTGACTTTC. The chain joins TRBV7-9 to TRBJ2-6; D is undetermined. The germline CDR1 and CDR2 sequences are SEHNR and FQNEAQ (reference sequence). Trimming removed 6 bases at V and 0 bases at J, with 9 bases between. This CDR3 has 15 residues.

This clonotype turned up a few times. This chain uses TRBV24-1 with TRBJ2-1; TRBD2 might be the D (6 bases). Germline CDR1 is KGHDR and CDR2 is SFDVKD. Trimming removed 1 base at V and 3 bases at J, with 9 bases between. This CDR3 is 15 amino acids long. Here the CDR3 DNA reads TGTGCCACCAGTGATTTCAGGAGGGACTACAATGAGCAGTTCTTC. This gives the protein CATSDFRRDYNEQFF.

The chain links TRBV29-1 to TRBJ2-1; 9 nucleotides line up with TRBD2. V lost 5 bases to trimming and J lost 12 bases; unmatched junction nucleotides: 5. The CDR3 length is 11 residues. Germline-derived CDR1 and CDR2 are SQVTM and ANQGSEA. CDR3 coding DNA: TGCAGCGTTAGGCGGGAGGGGGGGCAGTTCTTC. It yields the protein CSVRREGGQFF.

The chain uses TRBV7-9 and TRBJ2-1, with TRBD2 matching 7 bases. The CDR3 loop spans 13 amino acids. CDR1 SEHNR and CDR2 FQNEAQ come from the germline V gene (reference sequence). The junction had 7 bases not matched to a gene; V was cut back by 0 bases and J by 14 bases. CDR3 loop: CASSLAGAGEKFF. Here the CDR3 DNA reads TGTGCCAGCAGCTTAGCAGGTGCGGGAGAAAAGTTCTTC. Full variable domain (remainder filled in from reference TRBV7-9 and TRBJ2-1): DTGVSQNPRHKITKRGQNVTFRCDPISEHNRLYWYRQTLGQGPEFLTYFQNEAQLEKSRLLSDRFSAERPKGSFSTLEIQRTEQGDSAMYLCASSLAGAGEKFFGPGTRLTVL.

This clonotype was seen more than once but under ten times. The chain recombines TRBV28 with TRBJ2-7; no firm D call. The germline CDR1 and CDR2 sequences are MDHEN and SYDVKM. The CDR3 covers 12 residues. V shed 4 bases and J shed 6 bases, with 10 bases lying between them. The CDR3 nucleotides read TGTGCCAGCAGTTCCTGGTCCGGCGAGCAGTACTTC. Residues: CASSSWSGEQYF.

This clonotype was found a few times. This CDR3 reads CASSLSQGSDTQYF. The CDR3 DNA is TGTGCCAGCAGTTTATCACAGGGTTCAGATACGCAGTATTTT. The V gene is TRBV28, the J gene TRBJ2-3; D possibly corresponds to TRBD1 (6 bases). V dropped 1 base and J dropped 4 bases, with 9 bases sitting between them. CDR1 and CDR2 (germline): MDHEN, SYDVKM. The CDR3 spans 14 residues.

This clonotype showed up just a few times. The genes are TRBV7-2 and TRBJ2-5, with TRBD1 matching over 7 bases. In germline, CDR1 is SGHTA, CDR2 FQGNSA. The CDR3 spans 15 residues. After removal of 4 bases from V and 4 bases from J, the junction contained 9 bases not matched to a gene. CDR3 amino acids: CASSSQQGRGETQYF. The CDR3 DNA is TGTGCCAGCAGCTCCCAACAGGGGCGCGGAGAGACCCAGTACTTC.

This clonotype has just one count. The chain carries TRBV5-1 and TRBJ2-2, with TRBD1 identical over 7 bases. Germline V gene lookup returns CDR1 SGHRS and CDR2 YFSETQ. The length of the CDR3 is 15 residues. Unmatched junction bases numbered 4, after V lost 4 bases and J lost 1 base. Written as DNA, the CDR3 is TGCGCCAGCAGCCCACAGGGGAAGAACACCGGGGAGCTGTTTTTT. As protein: CASSPQGKNTGELFF. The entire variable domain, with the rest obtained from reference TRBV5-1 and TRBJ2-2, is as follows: KAGVTQTPRYLIKTRGQQVTLSCSPISGHRSVSWYQQTPGQGLQFLFEYFSETQRNKGNFPGRFSGRQFSNSRSEMNVSTLELGDSALYLCASSPQGKNTGELFFGEGSRLTVL.

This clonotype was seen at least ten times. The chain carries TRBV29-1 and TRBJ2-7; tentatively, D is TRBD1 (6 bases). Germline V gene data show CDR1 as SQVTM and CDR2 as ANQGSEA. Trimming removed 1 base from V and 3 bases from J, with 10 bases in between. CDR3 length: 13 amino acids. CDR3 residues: CSVEVQGHYEQYF. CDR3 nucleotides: TGCAGCGTTGAAGTACAGGGCCACTACGAGCAGTACTTC.

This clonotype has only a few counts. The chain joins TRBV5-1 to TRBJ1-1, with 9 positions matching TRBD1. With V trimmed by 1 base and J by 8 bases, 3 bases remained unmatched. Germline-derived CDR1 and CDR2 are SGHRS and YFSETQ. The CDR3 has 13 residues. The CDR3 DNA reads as TGCGCCAGCAGCTTGAACAGGGGGCTAGAAGCTTTCTTT. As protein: CASSLNRGLEAFF.

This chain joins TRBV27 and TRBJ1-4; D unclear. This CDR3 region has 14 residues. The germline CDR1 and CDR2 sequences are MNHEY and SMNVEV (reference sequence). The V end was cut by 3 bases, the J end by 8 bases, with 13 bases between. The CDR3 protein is CASSFWAGGEKLFF. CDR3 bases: TGTGCCAGCAGTTTCTGGGCTGGAGGGGAAAAACTGTTTTTT.

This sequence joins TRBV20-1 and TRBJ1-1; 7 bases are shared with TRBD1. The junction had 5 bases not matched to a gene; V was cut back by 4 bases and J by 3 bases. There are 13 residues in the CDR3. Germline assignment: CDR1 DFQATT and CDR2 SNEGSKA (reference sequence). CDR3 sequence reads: CSANRGQDTEAFF. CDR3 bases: TGCAGTGCTAATAGGGGGCAAGACACTGAAGCTTTCTTT.

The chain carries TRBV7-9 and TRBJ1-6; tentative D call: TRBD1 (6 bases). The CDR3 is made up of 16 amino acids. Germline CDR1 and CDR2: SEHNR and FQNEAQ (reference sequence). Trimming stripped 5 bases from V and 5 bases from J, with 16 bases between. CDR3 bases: TGTGCCAGCAGCCAGGGACACCCGCTGGATAATTCACCCCTCCACTTT. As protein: CASSQGHPLDNSPLHF.

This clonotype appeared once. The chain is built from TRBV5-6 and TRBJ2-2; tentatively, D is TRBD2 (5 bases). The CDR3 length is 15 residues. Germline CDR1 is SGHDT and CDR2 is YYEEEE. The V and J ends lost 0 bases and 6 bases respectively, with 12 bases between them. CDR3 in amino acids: CASSLGPGGSGELFF. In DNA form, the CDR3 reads TGTGCCAGCAGCTTGGGACCAGGAGGTTCCGGGGAGCTGTTTTTT.

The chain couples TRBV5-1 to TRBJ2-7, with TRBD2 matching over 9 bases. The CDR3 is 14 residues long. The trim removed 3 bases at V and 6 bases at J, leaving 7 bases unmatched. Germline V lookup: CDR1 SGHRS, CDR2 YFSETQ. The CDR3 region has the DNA TGCGCCAGCAGCTCCCTAGCGGGGCCGGGCGAGCAGTACTTC. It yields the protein CASSSLAGPGEQYF.

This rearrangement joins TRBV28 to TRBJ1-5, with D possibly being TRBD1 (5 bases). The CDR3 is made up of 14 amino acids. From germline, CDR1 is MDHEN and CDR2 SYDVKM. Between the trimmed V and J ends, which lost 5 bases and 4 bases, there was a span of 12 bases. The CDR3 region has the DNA TGTGCCAGCAGTAATCCAGGGTATAATCAGCCCCAGCATTTT. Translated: CASSNPGYNQPQHF.

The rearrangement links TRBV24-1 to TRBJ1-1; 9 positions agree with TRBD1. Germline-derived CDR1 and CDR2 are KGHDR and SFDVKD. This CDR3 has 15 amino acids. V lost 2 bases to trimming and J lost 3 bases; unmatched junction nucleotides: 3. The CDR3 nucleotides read TGTGCCACCAGTGATTCGACAGGGGGTTACACTGAAGCTTTCTTT. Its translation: CATSDSTGGYTEAFF.

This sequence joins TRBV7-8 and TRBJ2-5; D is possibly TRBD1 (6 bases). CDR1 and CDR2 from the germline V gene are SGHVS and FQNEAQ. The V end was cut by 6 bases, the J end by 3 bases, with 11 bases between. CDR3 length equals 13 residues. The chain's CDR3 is CASRQTGKETQYF. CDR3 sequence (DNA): TGTGCCAGCAGACAAACAGGGAAAGAGACCCAGTACTTC.

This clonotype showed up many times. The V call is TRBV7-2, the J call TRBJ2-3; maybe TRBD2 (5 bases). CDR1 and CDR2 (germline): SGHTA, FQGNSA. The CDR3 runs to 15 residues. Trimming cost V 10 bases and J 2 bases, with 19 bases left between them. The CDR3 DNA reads TGTGCCACGGCTAATAGAGCGGCTTCCACAGATACGCAGTATTTT. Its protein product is CATANRAASTDTQYF.

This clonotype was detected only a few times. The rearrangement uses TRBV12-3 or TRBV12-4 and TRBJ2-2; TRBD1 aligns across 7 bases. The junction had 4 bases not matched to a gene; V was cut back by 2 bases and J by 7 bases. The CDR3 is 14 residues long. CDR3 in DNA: TGTGCCAGCAGTTTACAGGGGGAAAACGGGGAGCTGTTTTTT. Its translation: CASSLQGENGELFF.